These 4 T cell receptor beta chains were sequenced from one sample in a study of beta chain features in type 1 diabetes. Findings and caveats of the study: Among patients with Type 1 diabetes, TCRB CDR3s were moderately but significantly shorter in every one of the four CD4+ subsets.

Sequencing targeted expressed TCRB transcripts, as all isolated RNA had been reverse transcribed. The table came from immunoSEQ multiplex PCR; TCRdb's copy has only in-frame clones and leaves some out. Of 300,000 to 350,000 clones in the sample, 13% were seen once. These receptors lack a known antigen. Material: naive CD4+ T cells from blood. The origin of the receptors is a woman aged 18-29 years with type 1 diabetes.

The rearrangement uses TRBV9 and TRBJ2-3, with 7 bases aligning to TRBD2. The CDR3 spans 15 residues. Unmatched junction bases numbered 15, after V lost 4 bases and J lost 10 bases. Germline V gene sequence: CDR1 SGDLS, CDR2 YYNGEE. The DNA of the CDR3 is TGTGCCAGCAGCCCAACCGGGGGGTTACAGCGTTCGCAGTATTTT. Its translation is CASSPTGGLQRSQYF.

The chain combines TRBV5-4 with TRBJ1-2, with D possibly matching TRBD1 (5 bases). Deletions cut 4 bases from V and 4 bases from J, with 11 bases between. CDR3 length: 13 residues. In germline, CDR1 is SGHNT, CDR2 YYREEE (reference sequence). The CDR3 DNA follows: TGTGCCAGCAGCAGAGACAGATCCTATGGCTACACCTTC. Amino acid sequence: CASSRDRSYGYTF.

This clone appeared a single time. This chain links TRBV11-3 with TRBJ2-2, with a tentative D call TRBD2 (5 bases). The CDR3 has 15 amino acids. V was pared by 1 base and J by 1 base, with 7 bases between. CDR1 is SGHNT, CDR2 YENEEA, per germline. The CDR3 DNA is TGTGCCAGCAGCTTAGTCGCGGGGAACACCGGGGAGCTGTTTTTT. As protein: CASSLVAGNTGELFF.

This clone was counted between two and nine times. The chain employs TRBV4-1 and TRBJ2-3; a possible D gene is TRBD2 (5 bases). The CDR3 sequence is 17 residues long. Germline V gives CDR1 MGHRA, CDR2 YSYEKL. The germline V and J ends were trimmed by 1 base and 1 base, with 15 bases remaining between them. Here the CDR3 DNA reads TGCGCCAGCAGCCAAGGTCGTCTAGCACGGGGCACAGATACGCAGTATTTT. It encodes CASSQGRLARGTDTQYF.